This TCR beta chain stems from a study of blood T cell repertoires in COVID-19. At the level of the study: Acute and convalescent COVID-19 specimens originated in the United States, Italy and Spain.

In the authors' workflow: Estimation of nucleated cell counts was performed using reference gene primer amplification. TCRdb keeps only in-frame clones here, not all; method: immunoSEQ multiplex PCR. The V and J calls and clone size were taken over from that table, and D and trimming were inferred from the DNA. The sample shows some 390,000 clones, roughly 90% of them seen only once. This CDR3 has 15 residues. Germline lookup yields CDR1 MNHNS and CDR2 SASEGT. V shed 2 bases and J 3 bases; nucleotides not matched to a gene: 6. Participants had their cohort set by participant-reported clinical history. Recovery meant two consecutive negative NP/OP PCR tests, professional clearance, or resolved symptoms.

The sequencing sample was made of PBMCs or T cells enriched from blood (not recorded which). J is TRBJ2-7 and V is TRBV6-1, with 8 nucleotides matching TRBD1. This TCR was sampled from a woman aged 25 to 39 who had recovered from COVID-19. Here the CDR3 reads CASSEPRDRRYEQYF. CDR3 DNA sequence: TGTGCCAGCAGTGAACCCCGGGACAGGCGCTACGAGCAGTACTTC.